This paragraph covers one T cell receptor beta chain sequence. Antigen unknown. Germline V gives CDR1 MDHEN, CDR2 SYDVKM. The CDR3 is 14 amino acids. Trimming shortened V by 3 bases and J by 5 bases, and 13 bases separated the two germline ends. The data originate from a study of cytomegalovirus exposure and HLA in healthy donors. Notes on the study in general: Subsequent analysis found a tendency for first-cohort TCR clusters to co-occur within the 90 to 150 validation repertoires. As was reported, the classifier diagnosed cytomegalovirus status with high specificity and sensitivity. It was about 150 TCR beta chains that were listed as cytomegalovirus-associated.

TCRdb's table, derived via immunoSEQ multiplex PCR, lists solely in-frame clones and lacks some. The sample includes fewer than 300,000 clones, roughly 88% of them seen just once. The chain carries TRBV28 and TRBJ1-1; a possible D gene is TRBD1 (6 bases). The sequencing sample was made of PBMCs. This clonotype was sampled from a woman aged 18-35 years in good health and CMV-seronegative. The CDR3 reads CASSFQQGRTEAFF. DNA for the CDR3: TGTGCCAGCAGTTTCCAACAGGGACGGACTGAAGCTTTCTTT. Based on the CDR3 plus reference TRBV28 and TRBJ1-1, the full variable domain is DVKVTQSSRYLVKRTGEKVFLECVQDMDHENMFWYRQDPGLGLRLIYFSYDVKMKEKGDIPEGYSVSREKKERFSLILESASTNQTSMYLCASSFQQGRTEAFFGQGTRLTVV.